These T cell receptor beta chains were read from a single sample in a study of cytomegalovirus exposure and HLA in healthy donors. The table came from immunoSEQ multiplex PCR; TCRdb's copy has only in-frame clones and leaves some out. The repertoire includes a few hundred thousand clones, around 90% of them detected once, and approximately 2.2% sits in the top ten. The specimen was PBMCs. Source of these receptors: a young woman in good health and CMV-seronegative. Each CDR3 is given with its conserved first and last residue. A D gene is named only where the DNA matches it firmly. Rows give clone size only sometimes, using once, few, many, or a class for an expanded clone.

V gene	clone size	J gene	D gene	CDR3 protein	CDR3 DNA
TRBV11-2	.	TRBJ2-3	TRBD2	CASSFIAGDTDTQYF	TGTGCCAGCAGCTTCATAGCGGGGGACACAGATACGCAGTATTTT
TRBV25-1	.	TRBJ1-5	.	CASSEWGERWPQHF	TGTGCCAGCAGTGAATGGGGGGAGCGGTGGCCCCAGCATTTT
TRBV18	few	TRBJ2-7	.	CASSTGLTSYEQYF	TGTGCCAGCTCAACGGGACTCACCTCCTACGAGCAGTACTTC
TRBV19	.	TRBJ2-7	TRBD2	CASSINLIAGGTGNEQYF	TGTGCCAGTAGTATAAACCTTATAGCGGGGGGGACTGGCAACGAGCAGTACTTC
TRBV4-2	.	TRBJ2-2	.	CASSHTGLGLNTGELFF	TGTGCCAGCAGCCATACAGGGTTGGGGTTAAACACCGGGGAGCTGTTTTTT
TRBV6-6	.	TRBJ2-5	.	CASSYSGGETQYF	TGTGCCAGCAGTTACTCTGGAGGGGAGACCCAGTACTTC
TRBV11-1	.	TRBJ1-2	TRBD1	CASSLVTGGGGYTF	TGTGCCAGCAGCTTAGTAACAGGGGGCGGCGGCTACACCTTC
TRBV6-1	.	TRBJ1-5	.	CASSEQGGNQPQHF	TGTGCCAGCAGTGAACAGGGCGGCAATCAGCCCCAGCATTTT
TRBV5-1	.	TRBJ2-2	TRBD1	CASSPYRGTGELFF	TGCGCCAGCAGCCCCTACAGGGGCACCGGGGAGCTGTTTTTT
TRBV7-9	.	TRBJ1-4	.	CASSLARRDDEKLFF	TGTGCCAGCAGCTTAGCTCGCAGGGATGATGAAAAACTGTTTTTT
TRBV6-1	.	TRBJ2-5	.	CASSETGVGETQYF	TGTGCCAGCAGTGAAACCGGGGTTGGAGAGACCCAGTACTTC
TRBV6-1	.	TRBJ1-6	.	CASKGVRGSPLHF	TGTGCCAGCAAGGGGGTTAGGGGTTCACCCCTCCACTTT
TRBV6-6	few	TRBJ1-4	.	CASSPLGREKLFF	TGTGCCAGCAGTCCCCTGGGGCGGGAAAAACTGTTTTTT
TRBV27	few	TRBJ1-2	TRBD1	CASSSRDPGQPTNYGYTF	TGTGCCAGCAGTTCCAGGGACCCGGGACAGCCAACCAACTATGGCTACACCTTC
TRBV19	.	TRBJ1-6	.	CASSVLMSSYNSPLHF	TGTGCCAGTAGCGTATTGATGAGCTCCTATAATTCACCCCTCCACTTT
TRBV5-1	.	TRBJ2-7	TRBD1	CASSFGTGGYEQYF	TGCGCCAGCAGCTTCGGGACAGGGGGCTACGAGCAGTACTTC
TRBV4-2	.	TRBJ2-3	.	CASSQGRTDTQYF	TGTGCCAGCAGCCAAGGGCGCACAGATACGCAGTATTTT
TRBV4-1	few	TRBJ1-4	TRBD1	CASSGQAGGEKLFF	TGCGCCAGCAGCGGACAGGCAGGGGGAGAAAAACTGTTTTTT
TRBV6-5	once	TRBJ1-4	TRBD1	CASSSTGTDEKLFF	TGTGCCAGCAGTTCGACAGGGACCGATGAAAAACTGTTTTTT
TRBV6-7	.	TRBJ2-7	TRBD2	CASSYCTSGDEQYF	TGTGCCAGCAGTTACTGCACTAGCGGGGACGAGCAGTACTTC
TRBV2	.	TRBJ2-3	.	CASSDGTFRTDTQYF	TGTGCCAGCAGTGATGGGACTTTTCGCACAGATACGCAGTATTTT
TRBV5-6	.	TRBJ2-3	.	CASSLVYLGRDTQYF	TGTGCCAGCAGCTTGGTGTATCTTGGCAGGGATACGCAGTATTTT
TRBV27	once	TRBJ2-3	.	CASSLSDRYTDTQYF	TGTGCCAGCAGTTTATCCGACAGATACACAGATACGCAGTATTTT
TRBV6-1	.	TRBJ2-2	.	CASSRTYSTGELFF	TGTGCCAGCAGCCGCACCTATAGCACCGGGGAGCTGTTTTTT
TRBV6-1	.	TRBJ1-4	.	CASRDYEKLFF	TGTGCCAGTAGGGACTATGAAAAACTGTTTTTT
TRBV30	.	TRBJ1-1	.	CAWGDRRNTEAFF	TGTGCCTGGGGCGACAGGAGGAACACTGAAGCTTTCTTT
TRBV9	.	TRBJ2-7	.	CASSVGFSGEQYF	TGTGCCAGCAGCGTAGGTTTCTCGGGGGAGCAGTACTTC
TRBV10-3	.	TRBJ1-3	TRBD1	CAIGTGSGNTIYF	TGTGCCATCGGGACAGGCTCTGGAAACACCATATATTTT
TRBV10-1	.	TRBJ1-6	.	CASNSGNSPLHF	TGCGCCAGCAATTCGGGAAACTCACCCCTCCACTTT
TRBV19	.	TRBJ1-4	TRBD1	CASSLTQGSNEKLFF	TGTGCCAGTAGTCTAACACAGGGGAGTAATGAAAAACTGTTTTTT
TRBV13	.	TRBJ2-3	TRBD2	CASSTGLAGGQGQDTQYF	TGTGCCAGCAGCACCGGACTAGCGGGGGGGCAGGGTCAAGATACGCAGTATTTT
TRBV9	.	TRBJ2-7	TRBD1	CASSPRDREYYEQYF	TGTGCCAGCAGCCCCCGGGACAGGGAATACTACGAGCAGTACTTC
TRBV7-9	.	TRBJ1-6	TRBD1	CASSLFGTGSDSPLHF	TGTGCCAGCAGCTTATTCGGGACAGGGAGCGATTCACCCCTCCACTTT
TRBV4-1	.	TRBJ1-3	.	CASSPRLKDSTLSGNTIYF	TGCGCCAGCAGCCCCCGACTAAAGGACAGTACACTCTCTGGAAACACCATATATTTT
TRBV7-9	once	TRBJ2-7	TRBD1	CASRPTGTYEQYF	TGTGCCAGCAGGCCGACAGGGACCTACGAGCAGTACTTC
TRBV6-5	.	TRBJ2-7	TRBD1	CASSQGQLGEQYF	TGTGCCAGCAGTCAGGGACAGCTTGGCGAGCAGTACTTC
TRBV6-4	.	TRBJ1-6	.	CASSDSMQGNSPLHF	TGTGCCAGCAGTGACTCCATGCAGGGAAATTCACCCCTCCACTTT
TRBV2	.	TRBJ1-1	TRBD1	CASSTGGGTEAFF	TGTGCCAGCTCGACAGGGGGCGGCACTGAAGCTTTCTTT
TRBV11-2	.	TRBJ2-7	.	CATSPGVAYEQYF	TGTGCCACCTCCCCGGGGGTTGCCTACGAGCAGTACTTC
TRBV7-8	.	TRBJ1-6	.	CASSNRIEDSPLHF	TGTGCCAGCAGCAACAGGATTGAGGATTCACCCCTCCACTTT
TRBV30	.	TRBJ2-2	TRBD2	CAWRLAGGGTGELFF	TGTGCCTGGCGACTAGCGGGGGGGGGTACCGGGGAGCTGTTTTTT
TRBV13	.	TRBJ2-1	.	CASSLRGRSNEQFF	TGTGCCAGCAGCTTACGGGGGAGAAGCAATGAGCAGTTCTTC
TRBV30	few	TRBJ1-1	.	CAWSVLMMNTEAFF	TGTGCCTGGAGTGTACTTATGATGAACACTGAAGCTTTCTTT
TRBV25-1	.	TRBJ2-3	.	CASSGDKVTDTQYF	TGTGCCAGCAGTGGTGACAAGGTCACAGATACGCAGTATTTT
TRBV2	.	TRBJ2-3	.	CASRGLGVLTDTQYF	TGTGCCAGCAGAGGACTCGGAGTCCTAACAGATACGCAGTATTTT
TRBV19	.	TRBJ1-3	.	CASSIAPVSGNTIYF	TGTGCCAGTAGTATAGCACCAGTATCTGGAAACACCATATATTTT
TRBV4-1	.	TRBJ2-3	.	CASSHGNTDTQYF	TGCGCCAGCAGCCACGGGAACACAGATACGCAGTATTTT
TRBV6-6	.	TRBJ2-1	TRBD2	CASSLVAGGPQFF	TGTGCCAGCAGTTTGGTAGCGGGGGGGCCGCAGTTCTTC
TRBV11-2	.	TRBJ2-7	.	CASSRDYSYEQYF	TGTGCCAGCAGCCGAGACTACTCCTACGAGCAGTACTTC
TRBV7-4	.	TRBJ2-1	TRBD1	CASSRPGQGTYNEQFF	TGTGCCAGCAGCCGGCCGGGACAGGGAACCTACAATGAGCAGTTCTTC
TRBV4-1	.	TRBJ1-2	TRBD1	CASSLTPGQAYGYTF	TGCGCCAGCAGCCTCACCCCAGGACAGGCGTATGGCTACACCTTC
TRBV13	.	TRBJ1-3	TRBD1	CASSPGQGVSTGNTIYF	TGTGCCAGCAGCCCGGGACAGGGTGTGAGCACTGGAAACACCATATATTTT
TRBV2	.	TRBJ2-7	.	CASTGNEQYF	TGTGCCAGCACAGGGAACGAGCAGTACTTC
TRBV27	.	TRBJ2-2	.	CASTLRGLVPGELFF	TGTGCCAGCACCCTCAGGGGATTGGTACCCGGGGAGCTGTTTTTT
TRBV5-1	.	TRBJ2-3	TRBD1	CASSLTGRSGGFTDTQYF	TGCGCCAGCAGCTTGACTGGTCGGTCAGGGGGATTCACAGATACGCAGTATTTT
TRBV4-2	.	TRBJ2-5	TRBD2	CASSQDPGTSTETQYF	TGTGCCAGCAGCCAAGATCCAGGGACTAGCACAGAGACCCAGTACTTC
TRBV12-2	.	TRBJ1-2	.	CASRSGGPNYGYTF	TGTGCAAGTCGCTCAGGGGGCCCTAACTATGGCTACACCTTC
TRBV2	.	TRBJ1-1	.	CASSDVRGGDGAFF	TGTGCCAGCAGTGACGTCCGAGGCGGGGATGGAGCTTTCTTT
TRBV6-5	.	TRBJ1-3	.	CASSYATASSGNTIYF	TGTGCCAGCAGTTACGCCACAGCTTCCTCTGGAAACACCATATATTTT